The 14 T cell receptor beta chains given below trace back to one sample, sequenced in a study of blood T cell repertoires in COVID-19. Profiling relied on immunoSEQ multiplex PCR, and the TCRdb table lists in-frame clones only, not all of them. The sample carries over 200,000 clones, approximately 80% recorded once. What was sequenced was PBMCs or T cells enriched from blood (not recorded which). These receptors were taken from a man aged 55 to 70 who had recovered from COVID-19.

This clone has only a few counts. The chain uses TRBV20-1 and TRBJ1-1; the D is unclear. Between the trimmed V and J ends, which lost 6 bases and 10 bases, there was a span of 15 bases. Germline loops: CDR1 DFQATT, CDR2 SNEGSKA (reference sequence). The CDR3 covers 11 residues. CDR3: CSAERGERAFF. The CDR3 DNA is TGCAGTGCGGAGCGGGGTGAGCGAGCTTTCTTT.

The rearrangement uses TRBV4-3 and TRBJ2-2; 7 bases are a match to TRBD2. Germline V gene lookup returns CDR1 LGHNA and CDR2 YSLEER. The CDR3 is 17 amino acids. J lost 6 bases, V lost 4 bases, and 14 bases had no gene match. CDR3 nucleotide sequence: TGCGCCAGCAGCCCACGGCTGAGCGGGGCCCTCCCCGGGGAGCTGTTTTTT. Amino acids: CASSPRLSGALPGELFF.

The chain employs TRBV3-1 (or the pseudogene TRBV3-2) and TRBJ2-1; tentatively, D is TRBD2 (6 bases). The CDR3 loop spans 16 amino acids. The V and J ends lost 0 bases and 2 bases respectively, with 11 bases between them. The germline gives CDR1 LGHDT, CDR2 YNNKEL (reference sequence). For the CDR3, the DNA is TGTGCCAGCAGCCAAGAGGGGCTAGCGACCTACAATGAGCAGTTCTTC. Translated, it gives CASSQEGLATYNEQFF.

V gene TRBV6-5 combines with J gene TRBJ2-5, with TRBD1 as a possible D gene (5 bases). Germline-derived CDR1 and CDR2 are MNHEY and SVGAGI. V was clipped by 4 bases and J by 4 bases, with 7 bases between them. The CDR3 is 12 amino acids. In nucleotides, the CDR3 is TGTGCCAGCAGTTTTAGGGGAGAGACCCAGTACTTC. Amino acid sequence: CASSFRGETQYF.

The V and J genes are TRBV11-2 and TRBJ2-7; perhaps TRBD1 as D (7 bases). The CDR3 runs to 14 residues. Germline values: CDR1 SGHAT, CDR2 FQNNGV. Trimming shortened V by 4 bases and J by 6 bases, and 16 bases separated the two germline ends. CDR3 sequence reads: CASSSSGTAGEQYF. In DNA form, the CDR3 reads TGTGCCAGCAGCTCGTCCGGGACAGCGGGCGAGCAGTACTTC. Full variable domain (outside the CDR3, taken from reference TRBV11-2 and TRBJ2-7): EAGVAQSPRYKIIEKRQSVAFWCNPISGHATLYWYQQILGQGPKLLIQFQNNGVVDDSQLPKDRFSAERLKGVDSTLKIQPAKLEDSAVYLCASSSSGTAGEQYFGPGTRLTVT.

The chain carries TRBV24-1 and TRBJ1-1; possible D gene TRBD1, 6 bases. Germline CDR1 reads KGHDR; CDR2 reads SFDVKD. The CDR3 is made up of 14 amino acids. V lost 11 bases to trimming and J lost 5 bases, with 20 bases between them. CDR3 DNA: TGTGCCAAGACGACAGGCAAGAAGGGTACTGAAGCTTTCTTT. It is translated as CAKTTGKKGTEAFF.

The chain joins TRBV3-1 (or the pseudogene TRBV3-2) to TRBJ1-1, with D uncertain. Trimming shortened V by 3 bases and J by 5 bases, and 7 bases separated the two germline ends. This CDR3 is built from 12 residues. CDR1 and CDR2 from the germline V gene are LGHDT and YNNKEL (reference sequence). The CDR3 coding sequence is TGTGCCAGCAGCCACCCAGGAACTGAAGCTTTCTTT. Protein: CASSHPGTEAFF.

The chain couples TRBV3-1 (or the pseudogene TRBV3-2) to TRBJ2-7; TRBD1 matches at 10 bases. Germline V CDR1 and CDR2: LGHDT, YNNKEL (reference sequence). The CDR3 is 17 amino acids. V gave up 1 base and J gave up 2 bases; unmatched junction bases: 8. Written as DNA, the CDR3 is TGTGCCAGCAGCCAAGGAAGAGGGACAGGGGCAACCTACGAGCAGTACTTC. Translated: CASSQGRGTGATYEQYF.

Only a few counts were recorded for this clone. J is TRBJ1-5 and V is TRBV19; tentatively, D is TRBD1 (5 bases). V lost 3 bases and J 4 bases, leaving 7 bases between the germline ends. The CDR3 loop spans 13 amino acids. Germline V CDR1 and CDR2: LNHDA, SQIVND (reference sequence). CDR3 coding DNA: TGTGCCAGTAGTATGGGACTGAATCAGCCCCAGCATTTT. Protein sequence: CASSMGLNQPQHF.

The chain carries TRBV7-8 and TRBJ1-5, with D possibly being TRBD1 (5 bases). This CDR3 region has 15 residues. The V gene lost 4 bases and the J gene lost 3 bases, with 13 bases spanning the gap. Germline V gene data show CDR1 as SGHVS and CDR2 as FQNEAQ. For the CDR3, the DNA is TGTGCCAGCAGCTGGGGGGTAGGGCTCAATCAGCCCCAGCATTTT. It is translated as CASSWGVGLNQPQHF.

The chain is built from TRBV20-1 and TRBJ2-3, with 8 bases that match TRBD2. Germline CDR1 is DFQATT and CDR2 is SNEGSKA (reference sequence). The CDR3 is 14 residues long. Trimming at V came to 3 bases and at J to 4 bases, leaving 6 bases not matched to a gene. For the CDR3, the DNA is TGCAGTGCTAGTAGAGCGGGGGCCTCAGATACGCAGTATTTT. Its protein is CSASRAGASDTQYF.

The chain joins TRBV7-6 to TRBJ2-3, with TRBD2 matching over 14 bases. The germline CDR1 and CDR2 sequences are SGHVS and FNYEAQ. V was clipped by 5 bases and J by 6 bases; unmatched bases: 7. This CDR3 comprises 16 residues. This CDR3 reads CASSLFGTSGGDTQYF. As DNA, the CDR3 is TGTGCCAGCAGCCTATTTGGGACTAGCGGGGGTGATACGCAGTATTTT.

CDR3 loop: CASSLGTSGGYTDTQYF. The CDR3 DNA reads TGTGCCAGCAGCTTAGGGACTAGCGGGGGGTACACAGATACGCAGTATTTT. This chain links TRBV7-2 with TRBJ2-3; 14 positions match TRBD2. The V gene's germline CDR1 is SGHTA and CDR2 FQGNSA. The CDR3 is 17 amino acids. V dropped 1 base and J dropped 2; count of bases not matched to a gene: 2.

The chain joins TRBV5-6 to TRBJ1-2, with D possibly being TRBD1 (5 bases). The CDR3 is 15 residues long. V was trimmed by 1 base and J by 2 bases, leaving 12 bases between them. CDR1 and CDR2 from the germline V gene are SGHDT and YYEEEE. The DNA of the CDR3 is TGTGCCAGCAGCTTGAGGGGTATAGTCAACTATGGCTACACCTTC. Encoded protein: CASSLRGIVNYGYTF.